This record looks at one T cell receptor (beta chain) sequence and its context. Its target is unknown. These data originate in a study of Ad26.COV2.S vaccination and SARS-CoV-2 variants. Study in general: Donor was assigned to the Ad26.COV2.S arm of trial COV1001.

Described treatment: around 19 received Ad26.COV2.S at low or high dose, single or two shots; roughly five received placebo; per-sample allocation not given. All samples were drawn on day 63, counting from the first vaccine or placebo injection. The sample came from a Boston adult aged 18-55 years. CDR3 length equals 14 residues. The junction had 6 bases not matched to a gene; V was cut back by 4 bases and J by 3 bases. CDR1 and CDR2 from the germline V gene are SEHNR and FQNEAQ (reference sequence). Libraries were prepared by immunoSEQ multiplex PCR; TCRdb keeps only in-frame clonotypes and omits some of them. The profile shows about 410,000 clones, approximately 92% of them singletons. Findings of the study overall: Comparability of non-spike TCR breadth was observed across vaccine and placebo recipients.

The chain recombines TRBV7-9 with TRBJ2-7, with TRBD1 matching 7 bases. Sequences were derived from peripheral blood, sampled in a trial of Ad26.COV2.S vaccine versus placebo. The source of this sequence is a person between 18 and 60 years old who received the Ad26.COV2.S COVID-19 vaccine or a placebo. The CDR3 sequence is CASSSRDRFYEQYF. The CDR3 coding sequence is TGTGCCAGCAGCTCACGGGACAGATTCTACGAGCAGTACTTC.